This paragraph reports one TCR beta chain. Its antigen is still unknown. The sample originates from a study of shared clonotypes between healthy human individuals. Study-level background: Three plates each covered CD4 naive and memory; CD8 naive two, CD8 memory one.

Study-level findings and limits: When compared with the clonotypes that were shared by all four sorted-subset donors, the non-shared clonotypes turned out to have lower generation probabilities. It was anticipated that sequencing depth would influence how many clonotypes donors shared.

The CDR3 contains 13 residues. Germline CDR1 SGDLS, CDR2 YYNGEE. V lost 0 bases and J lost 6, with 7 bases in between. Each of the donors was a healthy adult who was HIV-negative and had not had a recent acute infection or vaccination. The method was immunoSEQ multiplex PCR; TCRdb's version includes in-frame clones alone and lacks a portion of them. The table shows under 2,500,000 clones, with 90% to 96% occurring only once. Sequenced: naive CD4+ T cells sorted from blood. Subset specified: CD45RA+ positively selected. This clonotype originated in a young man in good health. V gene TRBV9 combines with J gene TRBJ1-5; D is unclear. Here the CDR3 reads CASSVGFGQPQHF. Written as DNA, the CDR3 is TGTGCCAGCAGCGTAGGGTTCGGTCAGCCCCAGCATTTT.